Listed below are T cell receptor beta chains from one sample, sequenced in a study of radiation and T cells in renal cell carcinoma. Some clones are missing from TCRdb's copy, which holds only in-frame ones; the method was immunoSEQ multiplex PCR. The sample has almost 50,000 clones, less than 85% seen once; the top ten hold about 30%. Sequencing was performed on blood, taken from a patient whose treatment included radiotherapy and nephrectomy. The receptors were gathered from an older woman with renal cell carcinoma. Both conserved end residues are part of each CDR3. Fields, in order: V gene, D gene, CDR3 protein. The D gene is left open where the match is weak.

>TRBV5-6|-
CASSLVDRNTEAFF
>TRBV4-1|TRBD1
CASSQQGDNQPQHF
>TRBV28|TRBD1
CASSEGTEYQPQHF
>TRBV19|TRBD2
CASSIPRLAGGTYEQYF
>TRBV21-1|-
CASSKAKGTDDGYTF
>TRBV5-4|-
CASSGVGRTAIMNTEAFF
>TRBV21-1|-
CASSKFIGGPGELFF
>TRBV4-1|TRBD2
CASSQDLGLAGGQETQYF
>TRBV7-2|-
CASSFAGIEDTQYF
>TRBV19|-
CASKFSETQYF
>TRBV6-5|-
CASRDANFYEQFF
>TRBV5-4|-
CASSLDQGPSYEQYF
>TRBV4-3|-
CASSPGFSSGELFF
>TRBV7-9|TRBD2
CGTSGGTDTQYF
>TRBV6-5|TRBD1
CASSYRGEYNEQFF
>TRBV7-2|TRBD1
CASSQEGQGARSEAFF
>TRBV4-1|TRBD1
CASSGPRQGELNYGYTF
>TRBV6-1|-
CASSRDYNSPLHF
>TRBV14|-
CASSPQWGGGDEAFF
>TRBV9|-
CASSSRGGSYGYTF
>TRBV4-1|-
CASSQEVTANYGYTF
>TRBV4-2|TRBD2
CASSRTSGPLDEQYF
>TRBV11-3|TRBD1
CASSIAGTGAGELFF
>TRBV29-1|TRBD1
CSVENTGTGSYEQYF
>TRBV7-9|-
CASSLVGAGAEAFF
>TRBV7-2|-
CASSSRFGSRTGELFF
>TRBV19|-
CASSELLRSNTGELFF
>TRBV29-1|-
CSVELETNYGYTF
>TRBV28|-
CASSFQGGSGNTIYF
>TRBV19|-
CASSKQGVSNYGYTF
>TRBV5-1|TRBD2
CASSLVAGGPWDEQFF